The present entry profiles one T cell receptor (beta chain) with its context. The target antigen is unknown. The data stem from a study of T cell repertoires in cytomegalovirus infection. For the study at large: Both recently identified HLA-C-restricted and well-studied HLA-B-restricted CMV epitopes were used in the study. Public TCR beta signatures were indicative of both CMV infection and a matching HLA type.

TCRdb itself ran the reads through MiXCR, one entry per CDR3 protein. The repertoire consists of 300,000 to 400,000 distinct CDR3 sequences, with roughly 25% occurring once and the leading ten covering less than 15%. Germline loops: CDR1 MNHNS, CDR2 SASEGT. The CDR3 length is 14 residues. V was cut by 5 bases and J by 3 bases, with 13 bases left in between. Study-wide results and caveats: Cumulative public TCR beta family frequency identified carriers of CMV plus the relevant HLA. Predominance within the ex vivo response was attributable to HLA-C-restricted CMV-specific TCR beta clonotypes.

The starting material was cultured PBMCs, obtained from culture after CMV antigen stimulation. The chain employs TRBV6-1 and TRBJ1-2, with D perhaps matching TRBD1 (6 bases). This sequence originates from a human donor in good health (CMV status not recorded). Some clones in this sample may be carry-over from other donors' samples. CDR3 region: CASSRSEGDYGYTF. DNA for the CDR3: TGTGCCAGCAGTCGATCGGAGGGGGACTATGGCTACACCTTC.